This T cell receptor (beta chain) was found in a study of shared clonotypes between healthy human individuals. Looking at the study overall: CD8 memory received one plate per donor, CD8 naive two, CD4 memory three and CD4 naive three.

Per the germline V gene, CDR1 is SGHVS and CDR2 is FNYEAQ. CDR3 size: 14 residues. Germline trimming cut 3 bases from V and 2 bases from J; bases unmatched to any gene: 4. TCRdb keeps only in-frame clones here, not all; method: immunoSEQ multiplex PCR. Of nearly 1 million clones detected, more than 75% appear once; the ten largest clones hold roughly 1.5%. The table lists this clone with a few counts. The source of this sequence is a man between 18 and 35 years old in good health. Material for sequencing was memory CD4+ T cells sorted from blood. Subset reported: CD45RA-negative fraction. V gene TRBV7-6 combines with J gene TRBJ2-7; 7 bases map to TRBD2. The CDR3 DNA reads TGTGCCAGCAGCTTGGTCAGCGGGGCCTACGAGCAGTACTTC. This translates into CASSLVSGAYEQYF.